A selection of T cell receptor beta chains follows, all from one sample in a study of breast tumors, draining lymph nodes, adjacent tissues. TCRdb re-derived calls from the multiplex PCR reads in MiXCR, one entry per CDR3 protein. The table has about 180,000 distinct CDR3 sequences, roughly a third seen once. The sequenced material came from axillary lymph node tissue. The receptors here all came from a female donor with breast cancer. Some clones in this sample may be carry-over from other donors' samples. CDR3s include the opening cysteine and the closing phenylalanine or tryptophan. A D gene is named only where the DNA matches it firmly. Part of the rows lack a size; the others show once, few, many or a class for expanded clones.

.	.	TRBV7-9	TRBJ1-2	TGTGCCAGCAGCTTACAGGGGCAGGACTATGGCTACACCTTC	CASSLQGQDYGYTF
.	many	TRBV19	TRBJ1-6	TGTGCCAGTAGGGAAACAGGGCTCGGATCACCCCTCCACTTT	CASRETGLGSPLHF
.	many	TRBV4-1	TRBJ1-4	TGCGCCAGCAGCCAAGGCGTTTTCAGTGGACAGTCTAATGAAAAACTGTTTTTT	CASSQGVFSGQSNEKLFF
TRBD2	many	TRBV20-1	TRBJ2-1	TGCAGTGCTCCGGGACTAGCGGGAGGTGGGTCCTACAATGAGCAGTTCTTC	CSAPGLAGGGSYNEQFF
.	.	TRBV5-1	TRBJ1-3	TGCGCCAGCAGCTTGGGACAGGAGAACACCATATATTTT	CASSLGQENTIYF
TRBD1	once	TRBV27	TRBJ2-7	TGTGCCAGCAGTACCCGACAGGGGTTGAGCGGGCAGTACTTC	CASSTRQGLSGQYF
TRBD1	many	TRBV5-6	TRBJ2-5	TGTGCCAGCAGGCCGACAGGGGGGTACCAAGAGACCCAGTACTTC	CASRPTGGYQETQYF
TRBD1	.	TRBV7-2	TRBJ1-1	TGTGCCAGCAGATTTCAAGAAGGGGGGACAGGGGGGGTCTTT	CASRFQEGGTGGVF
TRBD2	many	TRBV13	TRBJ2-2	TGTGCCAGCAGCCCGACTAGCGGGAGGCCCGGGGAGCTGTTTTTT	CASSPTSGRPGELFF
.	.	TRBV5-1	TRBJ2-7	TGCGCCAGCAGCGTAGAATCAGGGGACGAGCAGTACTTC	CASSVESGDEQYF